The TCR beta chain described here comes from a study of long-term antiretroviral therapy in people with HIV. This clone showed up just once. Its antigen is unknown. Findings and limits, study-wide: Once patients were on ART, diversity went higher but still fell short of transplant donor controls.

A v3.0 immunoSEQ assay was performed at survey level. The method was immunoSEQ multiplex PCR; TCRdb's version includes in-frame clones alone and lacks a portion of them. The sample consists of around 30,000 clones, over 75% of them appearing once. The germline V gene encodes CDR1 MNHNY and CDR2 SVGAGI (reference sequence). J gave up 3 bases and V 2 bases, and 6 bases lay outside the gene matches. This CDR3 region has 15 residues. V usage is TRBV6-6 and J usage is TRBJ1-2; TRBD1 matches 7 bases. The clonotype comes from a young woman with HIV. The sample was unsorted PBMCs, taken 0.5 years after starting antiretroviral therapy. CDR3 nucleotide sequence: TGTGCCAGCAGTTACGGGGGCAGGGGGGACTATGGCTACACCTTC. Translated: CASSYGGRGDYGYTF.